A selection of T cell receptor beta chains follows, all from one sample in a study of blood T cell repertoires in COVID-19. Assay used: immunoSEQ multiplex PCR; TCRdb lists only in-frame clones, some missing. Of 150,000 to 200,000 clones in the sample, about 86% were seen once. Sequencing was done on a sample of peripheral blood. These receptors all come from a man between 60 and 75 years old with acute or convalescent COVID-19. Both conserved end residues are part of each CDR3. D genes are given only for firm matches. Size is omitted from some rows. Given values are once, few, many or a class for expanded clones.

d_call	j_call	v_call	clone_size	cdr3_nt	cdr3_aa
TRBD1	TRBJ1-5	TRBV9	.	TGTGCCAGCAGCGTATCTACAGGGGCGGGTCAGCCCCAGCATTTT	CASSVSTGAGQPQHF
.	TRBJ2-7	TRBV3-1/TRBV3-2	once	TGTGCCAGCAGCCAAGAATCCGGTTCCTACGAGCAGTACTTC	CASSQESGSYEQYF
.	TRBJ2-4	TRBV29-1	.	TGCATTCGGACAGGGGTAATAGCGGGAGGTTCGGTCAAAAACATTCAGTACTTC	CIRTGVIAGGSVKNIQYF
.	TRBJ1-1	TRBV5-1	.	TGCGCCAGCAGCTTGATCGGGATGAACACTGAAGCTTTCTTT	CASSLIGMNTEAFF
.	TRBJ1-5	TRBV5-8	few	TGTGCCAGCGGTTCGAACGTCGGTCGTGGTCAGCCCCAGCATTTT	CASGSNVGRGQPQHF
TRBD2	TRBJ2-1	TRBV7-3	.	TGTGCCAGCAGCTACCAAGCGGGAGGCATCCCTTTTTATGAGCAGTTCTTC	CASSYQAGGIPFYEQFF
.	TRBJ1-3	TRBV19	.	TGTGCCAGTCAGGCGGGGGGTCTTTCCGGAAACACCATATATTTT	CASQAGGLSGNTIYF
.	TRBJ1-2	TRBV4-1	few	TGCGCCAGCACAAAGCAGGGCTCTAACTATGGCTACACCTTC	CASTKQGSNYGYTF
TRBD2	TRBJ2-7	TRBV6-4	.	TGTGCCAGCAGTGAAGTACTGACGGGAGCGGGAGACTTGTACGAGCAGTACTTC	CASSEVLTGAGDLYEQYF
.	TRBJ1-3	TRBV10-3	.	TGTGCCATCAGGTCGGGGGACACCATATATTTT	CAIRSGDTIYF
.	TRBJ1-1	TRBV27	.	TGTGCCAGCAGAACGAAACAGGGAGCCAGGACTGAAGCTTTCTTT	CASRTKQGARTEAFF
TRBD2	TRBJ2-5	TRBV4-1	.	TGCGCCAGCAGCGCCGGGACTAGCGGGAGGGTACAAGAGACCCAGTACTTC	CASSAGTSGRVQETQYF
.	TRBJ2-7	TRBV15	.	TGTGCCACCAGCAGAGGTGTAGCCTACGAGCAGTACTTC	CATSRGVAYEQYF
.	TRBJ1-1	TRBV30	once	TGTGCCTGGAGTGTTAAGGAGAGCACTGAAGCTTTCTTT	CAWSVKESTEAFF
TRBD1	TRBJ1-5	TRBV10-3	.	TGTGCCATCCGGGACAGCCTCAATCAGCCCCAGCATTTT	CAIRDSLNQPQHF
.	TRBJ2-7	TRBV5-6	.	TGTGCCAGCAGCTTGGTTGCCACAAGCTCCTACGAGCAGTACTTC	CASSLVATSSYEQYF
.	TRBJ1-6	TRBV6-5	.	TGTGCCAGCAGTCGGACAGCTCTTAATTCACCCCTCCACTTT	CASSRTALNSPLHF
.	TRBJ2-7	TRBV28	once	TGTGCCAGCAATAACAGGGCTTCATACTACGAGCAGTACTTC	CASNNRASYYEQYF
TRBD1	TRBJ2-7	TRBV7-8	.	TGTGCCAGCAGCCCGACACAGGGGCCCTACGAGCAGTACTTC	CASSPTQGPYEQYF
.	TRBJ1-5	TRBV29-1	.	TGCAGCGCCGGGGGGTGGAATCAGCCCCAGCATTTT	CSAGGWNQPQHF
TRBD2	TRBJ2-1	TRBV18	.	TGTGCCAGCTCACCATCTCCCAAACTAGCGGGAGCCTTCTACAATGAGCAGTTCTTC	CASSPSPKLAGAFYNEQFF
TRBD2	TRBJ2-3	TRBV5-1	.	TGCGCCAGCAGCTTGGTGCGGGGGGTGGGCACAGATACGCAGTATTTT	CASSLVRGVGTDTQYF
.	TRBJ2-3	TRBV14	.	TGTGCCAGCAGCCAACTTTCTCTCTCGGCAGATACGCAGTATTTT	CASSQLSLSADTQYF
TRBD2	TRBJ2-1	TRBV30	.	TGTGCCTGGGATAGGGGACTAGCCGGCAATGAGCAGTTCTTC	CAWDRGLAGNEQFF
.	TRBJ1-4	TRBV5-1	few	TGCGCCAGCAGCCCCTGGCGGTCAACTAAGGAGGAAAAACTGTTTTTT	CASSPWRSTKEEKLFF
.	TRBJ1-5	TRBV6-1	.	TGTGCCAGCAGTGAACAGGGGACGTATCAGCCCCAGCATTTT	CASSEQGTYQPQHF
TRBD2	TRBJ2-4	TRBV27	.	TGTGCCAGCAGTCTAAGACTAGCGGGAGTGGCCAAAAACATTCAGTACTTC	CASSLRLAGVAKNIQYF
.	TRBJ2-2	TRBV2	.	TGTGCCAGCAGTGTTGACAACGGCGGGGAGCTGTTTTTT	CASSVDNGGELFF